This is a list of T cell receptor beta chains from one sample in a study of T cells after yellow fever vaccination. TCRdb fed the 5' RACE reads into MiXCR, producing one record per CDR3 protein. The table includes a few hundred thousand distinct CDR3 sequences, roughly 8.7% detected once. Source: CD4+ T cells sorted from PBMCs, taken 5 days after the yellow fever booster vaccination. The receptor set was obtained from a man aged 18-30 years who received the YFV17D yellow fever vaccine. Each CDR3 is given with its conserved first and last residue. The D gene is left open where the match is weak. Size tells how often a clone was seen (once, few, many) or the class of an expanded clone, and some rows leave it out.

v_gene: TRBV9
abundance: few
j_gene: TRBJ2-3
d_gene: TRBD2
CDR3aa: CASSVRGGQGDTQYF
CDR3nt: TGTGCCAGCAGCGTCCGGGGGGGCCAGGGAGATACGCAGTATTTT

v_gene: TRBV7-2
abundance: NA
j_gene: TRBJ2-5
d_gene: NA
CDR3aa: CASSWGGGYQETQYF
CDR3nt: TGTGCCAGCAGCTGGGGGGGCGGGTACCAAGAGACCCAGTACTTC

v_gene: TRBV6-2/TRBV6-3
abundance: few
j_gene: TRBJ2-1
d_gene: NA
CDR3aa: CASSYSGPWNEQFF
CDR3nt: TGTGCCAGCAGTTACTCCGGTCCTTGGAATGAGCAGTTCTTC

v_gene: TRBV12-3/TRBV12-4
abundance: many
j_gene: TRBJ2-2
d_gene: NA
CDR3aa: CASSASIGVTGELFF
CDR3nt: TGTGCCAGCAGTGCCTCGATAGGGGTCACCGGGGAGCTGTTTTTT

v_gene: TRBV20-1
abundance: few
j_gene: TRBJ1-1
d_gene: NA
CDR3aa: CSARAGHLNTEAFF
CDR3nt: TGCAGTGCTAGAGCGGGACACCTGAACACTGAAGCTTTCTTT

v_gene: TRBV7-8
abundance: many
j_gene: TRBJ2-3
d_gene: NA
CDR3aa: CASSRDTSTDTQYF
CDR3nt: TGTGCCAGCAGCCGGGATACTAGCACAGATACGCAGTATTTT

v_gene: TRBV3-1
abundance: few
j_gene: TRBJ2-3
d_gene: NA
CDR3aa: CASSQGVMSDTQYF
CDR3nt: TGTGCCAGCAGCCAAGGGGTAATGTCAGATACGCAGTATTTT

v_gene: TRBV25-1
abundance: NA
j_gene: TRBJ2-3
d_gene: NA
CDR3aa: CASSVEGHTQYF
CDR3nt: TGTGCCAGCAGTGTGGAGGGACATACGCAGTATTTT

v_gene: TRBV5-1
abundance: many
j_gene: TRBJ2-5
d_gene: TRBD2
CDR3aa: CASSPGLAGQETQYF
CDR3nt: TGCGCCAGCAGCCCCGGACTAGCGGGGCAAGAGACCCAGTACTTC

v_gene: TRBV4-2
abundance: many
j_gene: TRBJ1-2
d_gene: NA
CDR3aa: CASSQVAEVYGYTF
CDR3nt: TGTGCCAGCAGCCAAGTCGCGGAAGTTTATGGCTACACCTTC

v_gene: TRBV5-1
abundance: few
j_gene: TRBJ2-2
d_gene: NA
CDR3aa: CASTQQNTGELFF
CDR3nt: TGCGCCAGCACCCAACAGAACACCGGGGAGCTGTTTTTT